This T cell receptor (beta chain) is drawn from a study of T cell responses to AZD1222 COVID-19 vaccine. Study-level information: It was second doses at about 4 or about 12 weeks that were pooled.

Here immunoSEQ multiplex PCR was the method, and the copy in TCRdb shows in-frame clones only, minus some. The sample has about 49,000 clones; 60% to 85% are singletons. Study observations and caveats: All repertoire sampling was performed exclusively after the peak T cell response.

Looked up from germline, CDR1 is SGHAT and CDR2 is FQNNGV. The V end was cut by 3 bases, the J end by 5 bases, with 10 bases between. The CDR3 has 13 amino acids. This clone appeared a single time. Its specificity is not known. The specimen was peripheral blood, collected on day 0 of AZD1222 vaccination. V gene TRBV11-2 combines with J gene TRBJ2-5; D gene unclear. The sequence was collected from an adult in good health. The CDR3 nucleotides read TGTGCCAGCAGCTTCCCCGTAGGGGAGACCCAGTACTTC. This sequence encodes CASSFPVGETQYF.